This T cell receptor (beta chain) derives from a study of T cell changes during pregnancy in multiple sclerosis. Repertoires were generated with immunoSEQ multiplex PCR, while TCRdb's copy carries only in-frame clones and drops some. The sample has tens of thousands of clones; over 85% are singletons. The source was CD4+ T cells from peripheral blood mononuclear cells, collected before pregnancy. This receptor was taken from a female donor with multiple sclerosis, enrolled in a pregnancy study.

In DNA form, the CDR3 reads TGTGCCAGCAGTCTACCGGGACAGGCTTATGGCTACACCTTC. Protein product: CASSLPGQAYGYTF. The rearrangement links TRBV28 to TRBJ1-2; 8 positions agree with TRBD1. The trim removed 5 bases at V and 5 bases at J, leaving 7 bases unmatched. The CDR3 consists of 14 residues. The germline CDR1 and CDR2 sequences are MDHEN and SYDVKM.